This T cell receptor (beta chain) was recorded in a study of T-cell reconstitution after alpha-beta-depleted transplantation in children. Study-wide points: In some patients, recipient T cells and intrathymic progenitors surviving conditioning explained high day-60 diversity. Reportedly, roughly two months post-transplant, alpha-beta T cells arose from several hundred expanded graft clones. Newly produced T cells mostly accounted for T-cell counts and diversity one year post-transplant.

The V segment lost 5 bases and the J segment 7 bases; nucleotides outside the gene matches: 5. This CDR3 is built from 15 residues. CDR1 MNHEY and CDR2 SVGEGT come from the germline V gene. Many counts were recorded for this clonotype. Its antigen remains unidentified. Preparation of the TCRbeta library involved a method that used unique molecular identifiers. TCRdb re-called the PCR reads through MiXCR, storing one row per CDR3 protein. Altogether a few hundred thousand distinct CDR3 sequences are present, 11% being singletons, with the ten largest covering 28%. This clonotype was obtained from a child younger than two with acute myeloid leukemia, due to receive a stem cell transplant. The sequenced sample was PBMCs, obtained before TCRalphabeta/CD19-depleted stem cell transplant. V gene TRBV6-2 or TRBV6-3 combines with J gene TRBJ2-3; 14 positions match TRBD2. CDR3 sequence reads: CASSPRLAGGYTQYF. The CDR3 DNA follows: TGTGCCAGCAGTCCCCGACTAGCGGGAGGGTATACGCAGTATTTT.